Below, 21 T cell receptor beta chains from the same sample are listed, as sequenced in a study of identifying expanded T cells in peripheral blood. Only in-frame clones appear in the TCRdb table, and some are missing; sequencing was by immunoSEQ multiplex PCR. The table records under 95,000 clones, 89% of them present only once. Input material: blood. These TCRs come from a person aged 18 to 70 in good health.

The chain uses TRBV18 and TRBJ2-2, with D possibly TRBD2 on 6 matching bases. Germline V CDR1 and CDR2: KGHSH, LQKENI. V dropped 3 bases and J dropped 4 bases, with 15 bases sitting between them. This CDR3 contains 16 residues. This CDR3 reads CASSPVLGGVTGELFF. The CDR3 nucleotides are TGTGCCAGCTCACCCGTTCTTGGCGGGGTCACCGGGGAGCTGTTTTTT.

This clone has only one observation. The genes are TRBV10-2 and TRBJ1-5; D perhaps matches TRBD1 (6 bases). The CDR3 runs to 16 residues. V was shortened by 3 bases and J by 0 bases, with 12 bases between the two germline ends. CDR1 and CDR2 from the germline V gene are WSHSY and SAAADI. The CDR3 spells CASSDLGGLSNQPQHF. The CDR3 DNA is TGCGCCAGCAGTGATTTGGGGGGGCTTAGCAATCAGCCCCAGCATTTT.

This clone has only a few counts. The V gene is TRBV2, the J gene TRBJ2-3; tentatively, D is TRBD1 or TRBD2 (6 bases each). Trimming took 11 bases from V and 2 from J, leaving 14 bases between them. The V gene's germline CDR1 is SNHLY and CDR2 FYNNEI. The CDR3 totals 13 residues. The CDR3 here is CAGAGQNTDTQYF. The CDR3 DNA reads as TGTGCCGGGGCGGGACAAAACACAGATACGCAGTATTTT. Full variable domain (outside the CDR3, taken from reference TRBV2 and TRBJ2-3): EPEVTQTPSHQVTQMGQEVILRCVPISNHLYFYWYRQILGQKVEFLVSFYNNEISEKSEIFDDQFSVERPDGSNFTLKIRSTKLEDSAMYFCAGAGQNTDTQYFGPGTRLTVL.

The chain has TRBV25-1 and TRBJ2-6, with 7 bases aligning to TRBD1. Trimming took 4 bases from V and 3 from J; bases not matched to a gene: 6. CDR3 length equals 16 residues. The V gene's germline CDR1 is MGHDK and CDR2 SYGVNS. CDR3 sequence: CASSVNRQGGANVLTF. The DNA of the CDR3 is TGTGCCAGCAGTGTAAACAGACAGGGTGGGGCCAACGTCCTGACTTTC. The full variable domain, rest sourced from reference TRBV25-1 and TRBJ2-6, is EADIYQTPRYLVIGTGKKITLECSQTMGHDKMYWYQQDPGMELHLIHYSYGVNSTEKGDLSSESTVSRIRTEHFPLTLESARPSHTSQYLCASSVNRQGGANVLTFGAGSRLTVL.

V gene TRBV5-1 combines with J gene TRBJ2-7, with 8 bases identical to TRBD2. After removal of 9 bases from V and 2 bases from J, the junction contained 10 bases not matched to a gene. Germline V lookup: CDR1 SGHRS, CDR2 YFSETQ. The CDR3 covers 14 residues. The CDR3 is CATKPGLGTYEQYF. In DNA form, the CDR3 reads TGCGCCACCAAACCGGGACTAGGGACCTACGAGCAGTACTTC.

J is TRBJ2-7 and V is TRBV28, with D unresolved. The V gene lost 6 bases and the J gene lost 2 bases, with 17 bases spanning the gap. CDR1 and CDR2 (germline): MDHEN, SYDVKM. The CDR3 length is 15 residues. This chain's CDR3 is CASSPLEYRTYEQYF. CDR3 nucleotide sequence: TGTGCCAGCAGCCCCCTAGAATACCGCACCTACGAGCAGTACTTC.

The chain joins TRBV30 to TRBJ1-2, with a possible D match to TRBD1 (6 bases). V gave up 8 bases and J gave up 7 bases, with 14 bases separating them. Germline V gene data show CDR1 as GTSNPN and CDR2 as SVGIG (reference sequence). The CDR3 is 11 residues long. The CDR3 spells CARSGAGGYTF. As DNA, the CDR3 is TGTGCCCGCTCAGGGGCGGGTGGCTACACCTTC.

The gene calls are TRBV14 and TRBJ1-2, with 9 bases lining up with TRBD1. The CDR3 has 14 residues. Germline CDR1 is SGHDN and CDR2 is FVKESK. Trimming took 4 bases from V and 3 from J; bases not matched to a gene: 3. Written as DNA, the CDR3 is TGTGCCAGCAGCCCGGGACAGGGATACTATGGCTACACCTTC. Translated, it gives CASSPGQGYYGYTF.

This clone was found a few times. V and J are TRBV5-1 and TRBJ1-4; possible D gene TRBD1, 5 bases. V lost 4 bases to trimming and J lost 8 bases, with 12 bases between them. The length of the CDR3 is 13 residues. Per the germline V gene, CDR1 is SGHRS and CDR2 is YFSETQ. The CDR3 loop reads CASSVREGEKLFF. The CDR3 nucleotides read TGCGCCAGCAGCGTTAGAGAGGGGGAAAAACTGTTTTTT.

The gene calls are TRBV28 and TRBJ1-2, with D tentatively TRBD1 (5 bases). Trimming shortened V by 6 bases and J by 0 bases, and 14 bases separated the two germline ends. The CDR3 is 15 residues long. Germline-derived CDR1 and CDR2 are MDHEN and SYDVKM. The CDR3 nucleotides read TGTGCCAGCAGGGAAAACAGGATAGCTAACTATGGCTACACCTTC. Its protein product is CASRENRIANYGYTF.

The rearrangement uses TRBV5-1 and TRBJ1-5; TRBD1 matches 7 bases. V lost 2 bases to trimming and J lost 4 bases; unmatched junction nucleotides: 3. The CDR3 contains 14 residues. In germline, CDR1 is SGHRS, CDR2 YFSETQ. CDR3 amino acids: CASSFGTENQPQHF. In DNA, the CDR3 is TGCGCCAGCAGCTTCGGGACAGAAAATCAGCCCCAGCATTTT.

The chain joins TRBV7-2 to TRBJ1-2, with a possible D match to TRBD1 (6 bases). From germline, CDR1 is SGHTA and CDR2 FQGNSA. Trimming removed 5 bases at V and 7 bases at J, with 20 bases between. The CDR3 loop spans 15 amino acids. In DNA form, the CDR3 reads TGTGCCAGCAGCACCCCACAGGGTTACGAGTCTGGCTACACCTTC. This codes for CASSTPQGYESGYTF.

The V and J genes are TRBV5-1 and TRBJ2-7, with D perhaps TRBD1 (5 bases). This CDR3 is built from 15 residues. Trimming took 0 bases from V and 3 from J, leaving 13 bases between them. Germline CDR1 is SGHRS and CDR2 is YFSETQ. CDR3 sequence (DNA): TGCGCCAGCAGCTTGGGGCACATGACAGACTACGAGCAGTACTTC. Its protein is CASSLGHMTDYEQYF.

V and J are TRBV2 and TRBJ1-5, with D hard to call. V lost 7 bases and J lost 6, with 16 bases in between. The CDR3 extends over 14 amino acids. Germline V gene lookup returns CDR1 SNHLY and CDR2 FYNNEI. CDR3 sequence: CASNGRAARQPQHF. The CDR3 DNA sequence: TGTGCCAGCAACGGTAGGGCCGCACGTCAGCCCCAGCATTTT.

This clone showed up just once. This rearrangement joins TRBV5-1 to TRBJ2-3; the D gene is possibly TRBD2 (5 bases). With 4 bases removed from V and 0 bases from J, the gap between germline ends came to 12 bases. Per the germline V gene, CDR1 is SGHRS and CDR2 is YFSETQ. This CDR3 region has 15 residues. CDR3: CASSPGVPSTDTQYF. The DNA for the CDR3 is TGCGCCAGCAGCCCCGGGGTTCCTAGCACAGATACGCAGTATTTT.

The chain carries TRBV4-3 and TRBJ2-6, with unresolved D. V shed 4 bases and J shed 0 bases, with 10 bases lying between them. The CDR3 consists of 16 residues. Germline V gene data show CDR1 as LGHNA and CDR2 as YSLEER. The CDR3 region has the DNA TGCGCCAGCAGCCTCGACGCTATCTCTGGGGCCAACGTCCTGACTTTC. This gives the protein CASSLDAISGANVLTF.

The V call is TRBV11-2, the J call TRBJ1-3, with D unclear. Trimming shortened V by 5 bases and J by 0 bases, and 8 bases separated the two germline ends. The CDR3 is made up of 14 amino acids. In germline, CDR1 is SGHAT, CDR2 FQNNGV. CDR3 region: CASSPLSSGNTIYF. DNA for the CDR3: TGTGCCAGCAGCCCATTGAGCTCTGGAAACACCATATATTTT.

This chain links TRBV2 with TRBJ1-5, with a weak D call TRBD1 (5 bases). CDR1 and CDR2 (germline): SNHLY, FYNNEI. The length of the CDR3 is 13 residues. V dropped 6 bases and J dropped 4 bases, with 10 bases sitting between them. The CDR3 sequence: CASRRDSNQPQHF. CDR3 nucleotide sequence: TGTGCCAGCAGAAGGGACTCGAATCAGCCCCAGCATTTT.

The chain has TRBV29-1 and TRBJ2-1, with 9 bases identical to TRBD2. Germline V gene data show CDR1 as SQVTM and CDR2 as ANQGSEA. The CDR3 runs 14 residues. V trimming: 5 bases; J trimming: 6 bases; junction bases outside the gene matches: 8. This chain's CDR3 is CSVTGTSQINEQFF. The CDR3 region has the DNA TGCAGCGTTACCGGGACTAGCCAGATCAATGAGCAGTTCTTC.

The rearrangement uses TRBV6-6 and TRBJ2-2; D is uncertain. This CDR3 is built from 16 residues. V was trimmed by 5 bases and J by 0 bases, leaving 13 bases between them. Germline V gives CDR1 MNHNY, CDR2 SVGAGI (reference sequence). The CDR3 nucleotides read TGTGCCAGCAGTAAAGGCCTTAAATCGAACACCGGGGAGCTGTTTTTT. This encodes CASSKGLKSNTGELFF.

The V and J genes are TRBV28 and TRBJ2-1, with TRBD1 identical over 10 bases. Germline V CDR1 and CDR2: MDHEN, SYDVKM. The CDR3 contains 15 residues. V lost 2 bases to trimming and J lost 6 bases; unmatched junction nucleotides: 4. CDR3 region: CASSLRDRGFNEQFF. Written as DNA, the CDR3 is TGTGCCAGCAGTTTACGGGACAGGGGATTCAATGAGCAGTTCTTC.